The 26 T cell receptor beta chains in this list originate from one sample, sequenced in a study of a mutant IDH1 vaccine in newly diagnosed glioma. No antigens are known for them. Some clones are missing from TCRdb's copy, which holds only in-frame ones; the method was immunoSEQ multiplex PCR. This sample has roughly 130,000 clones, with around four fifths found just once. Time point noted: week 11, during vaccination. Mutant IDH1 20-mer peptide, at 300 ug, made up each vaccine dose, with topical imiquimod. The specimen was PBMCs, collected from a glioma patient whose treatment included an IDH1 peptide vaccine. The receptors were sampled from a man aged 35 to 55 with glioma.

The chain couples TRBV5-1 to TRBJ1-1; D not certain. Germline V lookup: CDR1 SGHRS, CDR2 YFSETQ. The germline V and J ends were trimmed by 0 bases and 3 bases, with 12 bases remaining between them. The CDR3 is 15 residues long. Written as DNA, the CDR3 is TGCGCCAGCAGCTTGGTGGCCGGGGTTGACACTGAAGCTTTCTTT. It is translated as CASSLVAGVDTEAFF.

The chain carries TRBV6-6 and TRBJ1-5; TRBD1 might be the D (5 bases). Germline CDR1 and CDR2: MNHNY and SVGAGI (reference sequence). CDR3 length equals 14 residues. V lost 9 bases, J lost 3 bases, and 15 bases lay in between. As DNA, the CDR3 is TGTGCCAGTTCAGGGATAGTGCTCAATCAGCCCCAGCATTTT. Protein: CASSGIVLNQPQHF.

V and J are TRBV6-5 and TRBJ1-1; D remains unclear. The V end lost 2 bases, the J end lost 9 bases, and 10 bases lay between the germline ends. This CDR3 contains 12 residues. Per germline, CDR1 MNHEY and CDR2 SVGAGI. The CDR3 DNA sequence: TGTGCCAGCAGTTACACACGGGTACAAGCTTTCTTT. This encodes CASSYTRVQAFF.

This sequence joins TRBV27 and TRBJ1-5, with TRBD1 matching 7 bases. The V segment lost 6 bases and the J segment 4 bases; nucleotides outside the gene matches: 3. Germline assignment: CDR1 MNHEY and CDR2 SMNVEV (reference sequence). The CDR3 sequence is 13 residues long. DNA of the CDR3: TGTGCCAGCAGGGGACAGCCGAATCAGCCCCAGCATTTT. Its protein product is CASRGQPNQPQHF.

The V call is TRBV5-1, the J call TRBJ1-1; D remains ambiguous. This CDR3 contains 14 residues. Looked up from germline, CDR1 is SGHRS and CDR2 is YFSETQ. V lost 0 bases and J lost 3, with 9 bases in between. CDR3 DNA: TGCGCCAGCAGCTTGGATTGGACCTACACTGAAGCTTTCTTT. Its translation: CASSLDWTYTEAFF.

The CDR3 is CASSLPGDRLDYGYTF. In nucleotides, the CDR3 is TGTGCCAGCAGCTTACCCGGGGACCGACTAGACTATGGCTACACCTTC. The chain couples TRBV7-9 to TRBJ1-2; the D gene is possibly TRBD1 (5 bases). Trimming took 2 bases from V and 3 from J, leaving 16 bases between them. In germline, CDR1 is SEHNR, CDR2 FQNEAQ (reference sequence). CDR3 size: 16 residues.

V gene TRBV4-3 combines with J gene TRBJ2-1; 10 bases align to TRBD1. Unmatched junction bases numbered 12, after V lost 0 bases and J lost 7 bases. CDR1 is LGHNA, CDR2 YSLEER, per germline. The CDR3 is 18 residues long. This CDR3 reads CASSQDAFQGQGRNEQFF. In DNA, the CDR3 is TGCGCCAGCAGCCAAGATGCTTTTCAGGGACAGGGGAGGAATGAGCAGTTCTTC.

V gene TRBV21-1 combines with J gene TRBJ1-5. TRBV21-1 is noted as a pseudogene. This CDR3 has 15 amino acids. For the CDR3, the DNA is TGTGCCAGCAGCAAAGAGCTCGGAGTTCATCAGCCCCAGCATTTT. It is translated as CASSKELGVHQPQHF.

The V gene is TRBV29-1, the J gene TRBJ2-1; 7 positions agree with TRBD1. Germline V lookup: CDR1 SQVTM, CDR2 ANQGSEA. V dropped 7 bases and J dropped 0; count of bases not matched to a gene: 6. The CDR3 has 14 amino acids. The CDR3 protein is CSGGQADSYNEQFF. As DNA, the CDR3 is TGCAGCGGTGGACAGGCGGACTCCTACAATGAGCAGTTCTTC.

V usage is TRBV7-6 and J usage is TRBJ1-3, with no clear D. V was trimmed by 0 bases and J by 0 bases, leaving 15 bases between them. Germline V gene sequence: CDR1 SGHVS, CDR2 FNYEAQ. There are 18 residues in the CDR3. The CDR3 here is CASSLAPSTSLSGNTIYF. The CDR3 coding sequence is TGTGCCAGCAGCTTAGCGCCTTCGACAAGCCTCTCTGGAAACACCATATATTTT.

The chain recombines TRBV25-1 with TRBJ1-1, with D perhaps matching TRBD1 (5 bases). The CDR3 totals 15 residues. Trimming took 5 bases from V and 3 from J, leaving 16 bases between them. Germline CDR1 and CDR2: MGHDK and SYGVNS. CDR3 region: CASSLPGGGDTEAFF. The CDR3 bases are TGTGCCAGCAGTCTCCCCGGGGGTGGCGACACTGAAGCTTTCTTT.

The chain recombines TRBV7-8 with TRBJ2-7, with 7 positions matching TRBD2. V trimming: 2 bases; J trimming: 2 bases; junction bases outside the gene matches: 12. The germline V gene has CDR1 SGHVS and CDR2 FQNEAQ. The CDR3 is 17 amino acids. CDR3 protein: CASSLRVPRTRTYEQYF. CDR3 DNA sequence: TGTGCCAGCAGCTTAAGGGTCCCCAGGACTAGAACCTACGAGCAGTACTTC.

V gene TRBV28 combines with J gene TRBJ2-7, with 8 nucleotides matching TRBD2. V lost 4 bases to trimming and J lost 2 bases; unmatched junction nucleotides: 16. The germline CDR1 and CDR2 sequences are MDHEN and SYDVKM. The CDR3 runs 18 residues. The DNA of the CDR3 is TGTGCCAGCAGTTCCAGCGTCCGAAAGACTAGCGAGCCCTACGAGCAGTACTTC. It is translated as CASSSSVRKTSEPYEQYF. The variable domain in full, with the rest retrieved from reference TRBV28 and TRBJ2-7, is DVKVTQSSRYLVKRTGEKVFLECVQDMDHENMFWYRQDPGLGLRLIYFSYDVKMKEKGDIPEGYSVSREKKERFSLILESASTNQTSMYLCASSSSVRKTSEPYEQYFGPGTRLTVT.

This clone appeared once. The chain uses TRBV18 and TRBJ2-7, with D possibly TRBD2 on 7 matching bases. Trimming removed 5 bases from V and 2 bases from J, with 10 bases in between. The germline gives CDR1 KGHSH, CDR2 LQKENI. The CDR3 spans 13 residues. CDR3 protein: CASSRGGPYEQYF. CDR3 DNA: TGTGCCAGCTCAAGGGGGGGTCCCTACGAGCAGTACTTC.

The chain is built from TRBV19 and TRBJ1-1; D uncertain. The CDR3 spans 12 residues. Trimming cost V 7 bases and J 3 bases, with 9 bases left between them. The V gene's germline CDR1 is LNHDA and CDR2 SQIVND (reference sequence). The CDR3 DNA reads TGTGCCAGTACCAATGGGTACACTGAAGCTTTCTTT. As protein: CASTNGYTEAFF.

CDR3 sequence: CASSALRGNEKLFF. The CDR3 nucleotides are TGTGCCAGCAGCGCTTTACGGGGGAATGAAAAACTGTTTTTT. V is TRBV5-8 and J is TRBJ1-4; D possibly corresponds to TRBD1 (5 bases). From germline, CDR1 is SGHTS and CDR2 YDEGEE. This CDR3 contains 14 residues. Trimming stripped 4 bases from V and 5 bases from J, with 12 bases between.

The chain joins TRBV5-1 to TRBJ2-7; 7 positions agree with TRBD1. The V gene end was trimmed by 2 bases and the J gene end by 6 bases; junction bases not matched to a gene: 5. The CDR3 covers 13 residues. Per the germline V gene, CDR1 is SGHRS and CDR2 is YFSETQ. CDR3 sequence (DNA): TGCGCCAGCAGCTTTGACAGGGTGAGCGAGCAGTACTTC. Protein product: CASSFDRVSEQYF.

The chain uses TRBV4-3 and TRBJ1-6; 10 bases fit TRBD1. Germline V gene sequence: CDR1 LGHNA, CDR2 YSLEER. The CDR3 consists of 15 residues. After removal of 4 bases from V and 9 bases from J, the junction contained 6 bases not matched to a gene. CDR3 sequence reads: CASSLDRGQVSPLHF. In nucleotides, the CDR3 is TGCGCCAGCAGCCTCGACAGGGGGCAGGTTTCACCCCTCCACTTT.

The chain employs TRBV30 and TRBJ2-2; 8 bases fit TRBD1. V lost 7 bases to trimming and J lost 5 bases; unmatched junction nucleotides: 6. The CDR3 covers 13 residues. CDR1 GTSNPN and CDR2 SVGIG come from the germline V gene (reference sequence). CDR3 region: CASRTGLTGELFF. DNA of the CDR3: TGTGCCTCCCGGACAGGGTTGACCGGGGAGCTGTTTTTT.

The chain combines TRBV5-4 with TRBJ2-2; no reliable D call. Germline assignment: CDR1 SGHNT and CDR2 YYREEE (reference sequence). V was cut by 0 bases and J by 5 bases, with 14 bases left in between. The CDR3 covers 16 residues. CDR3 residues: CASSLEGLVPTGELFF. The DNA for the CDR3 is TGTGCCAGCAGCTTGGAAGGCCTCGTACCGACCGGGGAGCTGTTTTTT.

The rearrangement uses TRBV30 and TRBJ1-2; D remains unclear. Germline V gene data show CDR1 as GTSNPN and CDR2 as SVGIG (reference sequence). V was pared by 6 bases and J by 7 bases, with 9 bases between. The CDR3 is made up of 10 amino acids. CDR3 amino acids: CACLTGGYTF. The CDR3 DNA reads as TGTGCCTGTCTGACCGGTGGCTACACCTTC.

The chain combines TRBV7-9 with TRBJ2-6, with D hard to call. V was cut by 8 bases and J by 0 bases, with 8 bases left in between. Per germline, CDR1 SEHNR and CDR2 FQNEAQ (reference sequence). The CDR3 has 14 residues. The CDR3 region has the DNA TGTGCCAGCGTGCCCTTCTCTGGGGCCAACGTCCTGACTTTC. Amino acids: CASVPFSGANVLTF. Drawing the rest from reference TRBV7-9 and TRBJ2-6, the complete variable domain is DTGVSQNPRHKITKRGQNVTFRCDPISEHNRLYWYRQTLGQGPEFLTYFQNEAQLEKSRLLSDRFSAERPKGSFSTLEIQRTEQGDSAMYLCASVPFSGANVLTFGAGSRLTVL.

In this sample, this clone turned up a few times. The chain has TRBV19 and TRBJ1-5; 7 bases match TRBD1. This CDR3 is built from 14 residues. The ends lost 10 bases at V and 2 bases at J; junction bases unmatched: 8. Germline CDR1 and CDR2: LNHDA and SQIVND (reference sequence). In DNA, the CDR3 is TGTGCCACAAGCAGGGGGGTTGGCAATCAGCCCCAGCATTTT. Translation: CATSRGVGNQPQHF.

This clone was seen a single time. The chain is built from TRBV12-5 and TRBJ2-3; TRBD2 aligns across 10 bases. This CDR3 has 16 amino acids. The trim removed 6 bases at V and 4 bases at J, leaving 10 bases unmatched. CDR1 and CDR2 from the germline V gene are LGHNT and FRNRAP. The CDR3 is CASGRTAGGPPDTQYF. Written as DNA, the CDR3 is TGTGCTAGTGGGCGAACAGCGGGGGGGCCCCCAGATACGCAGTATTTT.

The table lists this clone with a few counts. The V gene is TRBV30, the J gene TRBJ2-7; 7 nucleotides align to TRBD1. Trimming cost V 3 bases and J 5 bases; bases outside gene matches: 7. This CDR3 comprises 13 residues. The V gene's germline CDR1 is GTSNPN and CDR2 SVGIG (reference sequence). The CDR3 sequence is CAWSPDRLHEQYF. Written as DNA, the CDR3 is TGTGCCTGGAGCCCGGACAGGCTCCACGAGCAGTACTTC.

V usage is TRBV19 and J usage is TRBJ1-4, with D possibly matching TRBD1 (6 bases). From germline, CDR1 is LNHDA and CDR2 SQIVND (reference sequence). Trimming stripped 5 bases from V and 7 bases from J, with 17 bases between. The CDR3 is 15 residues long. CDR3 DNA sequence: TGTGCCAGTAGTGGCGAAGCGGGGGCGGGTGAAAAACTGTTTTTT. Translation gives CASSGEAGAGEKLFF. Together with reference TRBV19 and TRBJ1-4, the CDR3 gives the full variable domain: DGGITQSPKYLFRKEGQNVTLSCEQNLNHDAMYWYRQDPGQGLRLIYYSQIVNDFQKGDIAEGYSVSREKKESFPLTVTSAQKNPTAFYLCASSGEAGAGEKLFFGSGTQLSVL.